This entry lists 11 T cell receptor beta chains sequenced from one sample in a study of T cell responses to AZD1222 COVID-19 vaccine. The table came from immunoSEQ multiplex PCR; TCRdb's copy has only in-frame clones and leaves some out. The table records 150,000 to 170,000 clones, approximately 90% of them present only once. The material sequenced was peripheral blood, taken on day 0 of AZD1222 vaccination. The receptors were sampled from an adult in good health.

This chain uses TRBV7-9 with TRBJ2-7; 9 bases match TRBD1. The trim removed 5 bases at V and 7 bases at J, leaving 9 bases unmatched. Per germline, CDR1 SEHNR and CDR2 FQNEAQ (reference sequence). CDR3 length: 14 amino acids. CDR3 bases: TGTGCCAGCAGCCTAGAACAGGGGGCGATTGAGCAGTACTTC. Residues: CASSLEQGAIEQYF.

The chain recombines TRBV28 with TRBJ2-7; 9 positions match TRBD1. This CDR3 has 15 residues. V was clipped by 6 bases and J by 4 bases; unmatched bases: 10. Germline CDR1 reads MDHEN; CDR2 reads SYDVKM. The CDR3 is CASSPADRGYYEQYF. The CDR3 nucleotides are TGTGCCAGCAGCCCAGCGGACAGGGGATATTACGAGCAGTACTTC.

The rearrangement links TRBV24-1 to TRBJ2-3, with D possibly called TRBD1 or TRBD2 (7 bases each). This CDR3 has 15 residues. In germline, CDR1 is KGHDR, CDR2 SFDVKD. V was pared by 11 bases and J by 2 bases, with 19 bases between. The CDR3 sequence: CAIHGEGALTDTQYF. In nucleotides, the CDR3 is TGTGCCATCCACGGGGAGGGGGCACTCACAGATACGCAGTATTTT.

CDR3 nucleotide sequence: TGCGCCAGCAGTGACACAGGGTATCAAGCTTTCTTT. Protein sequence: CASSDTGYQAFF. J is TRBJ1-1 and V is TRBV10-2, with D possibly matching TRBD1 (6 bases). V was pared by 3 bases and J by 9 bases, with 11 bases between. Per the germline V gene, CDR1 is WSHSY and CDR2 is SAAADI. CDR3 length equals 12 residues.

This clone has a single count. This CDR3 reads CASSLGLGQMSTEAFF. CDR3 DNA sequence: TGCGCCAGCAGCTTGGGACTAGGACAGATGTCCACTGAAGCTTTCTTT. The chain couples TRBV5-1 to TRBJ1-1; D possibly corresponds to TRBD1 (6 bases). This CDR3 comprises 16 residues. CDR1 and CDR2 from the germline V gene are SGHRS and YFSETQ. The V and J ends lost 0 bases and 4 bases respectively, with 16 bases between them.

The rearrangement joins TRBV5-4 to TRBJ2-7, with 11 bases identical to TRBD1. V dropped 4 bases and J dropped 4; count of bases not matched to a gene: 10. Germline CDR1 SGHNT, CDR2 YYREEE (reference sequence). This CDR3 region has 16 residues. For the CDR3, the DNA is TGTGCCAGCAGCGCACCTGGACAGGGGGCTAGGTACGAGCAGTACTTC. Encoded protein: CASSAPGQGARYEQYF.

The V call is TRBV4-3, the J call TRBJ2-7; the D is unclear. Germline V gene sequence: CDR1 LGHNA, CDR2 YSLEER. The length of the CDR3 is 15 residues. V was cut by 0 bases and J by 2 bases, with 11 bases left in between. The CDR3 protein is CASSQDSAGAYEQYF. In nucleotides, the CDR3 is TGCGCCAGCAGCCAAGATTCGGCCGGAGCCTACGAGCAGTACTTC.

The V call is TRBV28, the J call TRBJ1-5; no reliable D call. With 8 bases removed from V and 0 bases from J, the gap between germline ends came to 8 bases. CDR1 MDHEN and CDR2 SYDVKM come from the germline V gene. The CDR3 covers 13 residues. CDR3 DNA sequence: TGTGCCAGCTTCCCCAATAGCAATCAGCCCCAGCATTTT. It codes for CASFPNSNQPQHF.

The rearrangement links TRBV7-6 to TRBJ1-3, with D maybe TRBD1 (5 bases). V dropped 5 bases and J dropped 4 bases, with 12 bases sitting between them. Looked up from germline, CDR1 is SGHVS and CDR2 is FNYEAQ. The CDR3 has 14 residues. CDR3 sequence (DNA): TGTGCCAGCAGCCCAGGGTCGGGCGGAAACACCATATATTTT. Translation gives CASSPGSGGNTIYF.

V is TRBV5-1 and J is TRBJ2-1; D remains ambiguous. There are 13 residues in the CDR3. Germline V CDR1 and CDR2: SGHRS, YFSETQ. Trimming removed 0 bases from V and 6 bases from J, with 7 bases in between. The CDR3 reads CASSLGNLNEQFF. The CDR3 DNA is TGCGCCAGCAGCTTGGGGAACCTCAATGAGCAGTTCTTC.

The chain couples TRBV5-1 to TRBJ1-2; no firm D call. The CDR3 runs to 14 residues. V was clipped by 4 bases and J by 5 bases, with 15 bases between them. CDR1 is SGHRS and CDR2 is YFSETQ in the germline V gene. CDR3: CASSAAGRSYGYTF. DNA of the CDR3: TGCGCCAGCAGCGCCGCCGGGAGGTCTTATGGCTACACCTTC.